This TCR beta chain was profiled in a study of metastatic and nonmetastatic thyroid tumors. Regarding the study as a whole: In blood and tumor, TCR beta diversity was reportedly significantly higher in malignant thyroid tumors than in benign nodules.

None of the patients had undergone any treatment ahead of thyroid surgery. The CDR3 is made up of 16 amino acids. V shed 7 bases, J shed 5 bases, and the junction held 12 bases outside the gene matches. In this sample, this clone is medium-sized. What it recognizes is unknown. TCRdb re-called the PCR reads through MiXCR. The table includes tens of thousands of clones, 9.5% to 15% detected once. Sequencing used blood. This TCR was sampled from a male donor with papillary thyroid cancer or a benign thyroid nodule (not recorded which). Some clones in this sample may be carry-over from other donors' samples. The chain is built from TRBV12-3 or TRBV12-4 and TRBJ2-2, with 8 bases matching TRBD2. In DNA, the CDR3 is TGTGCCAGCAATTTGTCGGGGGGGAAGAGGACCGGGGAGCTGTTTTTT. Encoded protein: CASNLSGGKRTGELFF.